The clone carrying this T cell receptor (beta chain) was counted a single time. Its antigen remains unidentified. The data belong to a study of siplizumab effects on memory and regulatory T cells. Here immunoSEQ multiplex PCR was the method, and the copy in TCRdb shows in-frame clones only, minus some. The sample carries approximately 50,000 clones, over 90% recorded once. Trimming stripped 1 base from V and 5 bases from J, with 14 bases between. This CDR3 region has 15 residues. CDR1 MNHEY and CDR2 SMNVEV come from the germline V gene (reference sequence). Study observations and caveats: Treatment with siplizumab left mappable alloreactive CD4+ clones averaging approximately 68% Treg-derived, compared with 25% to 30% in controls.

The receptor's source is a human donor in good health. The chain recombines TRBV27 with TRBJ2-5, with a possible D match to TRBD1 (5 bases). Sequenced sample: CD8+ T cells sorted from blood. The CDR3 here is CASSLFGSPGETQYF. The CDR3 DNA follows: TGTGCCAGCAGTTTATTTGGCAGCCCAGGGGAGACCCAGTACTTC.